This T cell receptor beta chain was documented in a study of identical twins (dated by TCRdb to 2015 to 2016). The study in broad terms: To test whether fetal clonotypes persist, the study used deep sequencing on TCR alpha and beta repertoires from monozygotic twins, unrelated adults of various ages, and cord blood. To rule out contamination, replicate twin experiments were performed at different times with different library preparation protocols. Here is what the overall study found, with its caveats: Fewer insertions were carried by abundant cord blood beta clonotypes, a similar but weaker trend appeared in young adult naive repertoires, and no such trend appeared in memory repertoires. Compared with coincidental sharing between unrelated individuals, out-of-frame TCR alpha sequences shared between twins showed an excess of sequences with low generation probability. Because the same donors could not be followed over many years, the conclusions relied on cross-sectional statistical analysis. Zero-insertion analyses could be partly confounded by invariant T cells such as MAIT and iNKT, although diverse VJ usage argued against such confounding for most clonotypes. In monozygotic twins, recombination models systematically underestimated out-of-frame TCR alpha sharing, but the models matched the sharing seen between unrelated individuals. A weaker excess of twin sharing was found in beta out-of-frame sequences because the signal-to-noise ratio was lowered by fewer shared sequences.

Only healthy Caucasian donors were included. Three pairs of female monozygotic twins, all aged about 18 to 29 years, were included in the twin cohort. CD4+ and CD8+ T cell populations were isolated with positive isolation kits from Invitrogen. As for this clonotype: Its antigen is not yet known. No per-base quality is available; no much larger clone lies one base away.

The trim is 6 bases for V and 7 bases for J, with a gap of 12 bases between the germline ends. The CDR3 starts with the cysteine, ends with the phenylalanine, and has 13 residues. The only DNA kept is the CDR3, 39 bases in frame from the first base. The germline V gene (reference sequence) provides CDR1 MNHEY and CDR2 SMNVEV. Library method: 5' RACE. The instrument was an Illumina HiSeq 2000. Template switching added a universal primer binding site, and the final cDNA carried a unique molecular identifier that allowed TCR cDNA molecules to be counted accurately. First-strand cDNA for TCR alpha and beta chains was synthesized from specific primers in the conserved constant-segment region. To control for contamination, each cDNA library was double barcoded with a SMART-Mk sample barcode plus Illumina barcodes. Two successive PCR steps introduced TruSeq adapter sequences along with Illumina sample barcodes. The Illumina HiSeq platform was used with custom primers to sequence TCR alpha and beta cDNA libraries. In the paper's pipeline: Raw reads were processed with MiGEC to extract unique molecular identifiers, and MiXCR was used to determine CDR3 positions. For each individual, recombination models were inferred using an EM algorithm with the repgenHMM and IGoR tools. The tcR package in R was used for shared clonotype analysis, with sharing normalized by the product of cloneset sizes. To study raw recombination without the effects of thymic and clonal selection, out-of-frame nonproductive sequences were analyzed. In TCRdb, the public reads were trimmed at Q25 with fastp and aligned with MiXCR, with productive beta chains retained. Rows are combined by CDR3 protein, so each entry shows the most common genes and DNA. The V and J calls, along with clone size, are taken from TCRdb and not from the paper's own processing. Within this sample are just over 450,000 distinct CDR3 sequences, with 12% to 15% of them counted one time only. Together, the top ten hold about 0.53% of the sample.

This sample also appeared in a second study, on yellow fever vaccine responses in identical twins. That second publication adds: According to the authors, in identical twins the way T cells responded to vaccination appeared partly convergent and partly personalized. In the study, vaccine-responding T cell clones were precisely tracked in identical twins.

The sample consisted of CD4+ T cells sorted from blood. This clonotype originated in a woman aged 18-35 years in good health. The chain was built from TRBV27 and TRBJ2-2, with the D gene not clear enough to name. The CDR3 protein is CASRQSQFGELFF. The nucleotide sequence reads TGTGCCAGCAGACAATCCCAGTTCGGGGAGCTGTTTTTT.